The 20 T cell receptor beta chains reported below all come from one sample, sequenced in a study of shared clonotypes between healthy human individuals (dated by TCRdb to the early 2020s). The library was made by the immunoSEQ multiplex PCR assay. TCRdb retrieved this table from immuneACCESS and kept in-frame rearrangements only. Not all clones are present; in checked studies, unresolved V genes account for under half, and no reason is known for the remainder. The sample includes over 700,000 clones, with around 77% observed a single time. The ten largest clones add up to more than 1.5% of the sample. The sequencing input was memory CD4+ T cells sorted from blood. The intended sense of this specimen's cell subset or site label: CD45RA-negative fraction. The receptor source for this set is a woman aged 25 to 39 in good health.

The chain recombines TRBV29-1 with TRBJ2-4; possibly TRBD1 for D (6 bases). V lost 4 bases to trimming and J lost 6 bases, with 22 bases between them. The CDR3 loop spans 16 amino acids. Per the germline V gene, CDR1 is SQVTM and CDR2 is ANQGSEA. CDR3 sequence: CSVVPRSRGGGNIQYF. DNA of the CDR3: TGCAGCGTTGTCCCGAGGTCCAGGGGTGGGGGAAACATTCAGTACTTC.

This chain joins TRBV5-1 and TRBJ1-1; D is ambiguous. The CDR3 extends over 13 amino acids. Germline CDR1 SGHRS, CDR2 YFSETQ. Trimming removed 1 base at V and 10 bases at J, with 14 bases between. CDR3 residues: CASSLMEVKGAFF. The CDR3 nucleotides are TGCGCCAGCAGCTTGATGGAGGTAAAGGGAGCTTTCTTT.

In its sample, this clone was seen a few times. The rearrangement joins TRBV7-3 to TRBJ2-2; D gene uncertain. Germline-derived CDR1 and CDR2 are SGHTA and FQGTGA. The CDR3 runs to 13 residues. V was pared by 1 base and J by 7 bases, with 7 bases between. CDR3 region: CASSLSGGGELFF. The CDR3 coding sequence is TGTGCCAGCAGCTTAAGTGGTGGCGGGGAGCTGTTTTTT.

In its sample, this clone was seen a few times. The V call is TRBV6-6, the J call TRBJ1-2; D call uncertain. This CDR3 spans 12 amino acids. V lost 6 bases and J lost 2, with 7 bases in between. Per the germline V gene, CDR1 is MNHNY and CDR2 is SVGAGI (reference sequence). CDR3 amino acids: CASRPDNYGYTF. The CDR3 DNA follows: TGTGCCAGCAGACCCGACAACTATGGCTACACCTTC.

In regard to this clone: Other DNA sequences from this sample encode an identical CDR3 as well. The gene calls are TRBV18 and TRBJ1-1; no firm D call. The V end was cut by 4 bases, the J end by 2 bases, with 11 bases between. CDR1 and CDR2 (germline): KGHSH, LQKENI. CDR3 length: 14 amino acids. Written as DNA, the CDR3 is TGTGCCAGCTCACTCGGACGGAAAAACACTGAAGCTTTCTTT. Protein product: CASSLGRKNTEAFF.

This clone showed up just once. This chain joins TRBV20-1 and TRBJ2-5, with D unresolved. The length of the CDR3 is 11 residues. Trimming cost V 0 bases and J 6 bases, with 5 bases left between them. The germline CDR1 and CDR2 sequences are DFQATT and SNEGSKA (reference sequence). CDR3 residues: CSARDAKTQYF. The DNA for the CDR3 is TGCAGTGCTAGAGATGCCAAGACCCAGTACTTC.

This clone was seen only once. The chain employs TRBV7-9 and TRBJ1-1; tentative D call: TRBD1 (5 bases). V was shortened by 2 bases and J by 5 bases, with 12 bases between the two germline ends. The CDR3 loop spans 14 amino acids. Germline CDR1 reads SEHNR; CDR2 reads FQNEAQ (reference sequence). CDR3 nucleotide sequence: TGTGCCAGCAGCTTAATTAGGGGAAAAACTGAAGCTTTCTTT. Its translation: CASSLIRGKTEAFF.

This clone occurred a few times. J is TRBJ1-2 and V is TRBV6-1, with a weak D call TRBD1 (5 bases). The CDR3 has 17 residues. Trimming pared 2 bases from V and 0 bases from J, leaving 16 bases between. The germline V gene encodes CDR1 MNHNS and CDR2 SASEGT. CDR3 sequence reads: CASSESGVTASNYGYTF. For the CDR3, the DNA is TGTGCCAGCAGTGAAAGTGGAGTGACAGCCTCTAACTATGGCTACACCTTC.

The V and J genes are TRBV6-6 and TRBJ2-3; a weak D match, TRBD1 (5 bases). Looked up from germline, CDR1 is MNHNY and CDR2 is SVGAGI (reference sequence). Trimming left V 2 bases short and J 2 bases short, with 11 bases between. This CDR3 spans 15 amino acids. The CDR3 loop reads CASSYRGSNTDTQYF. The CDR3 bases are TGTGCCAGCAGTTACAGGGGATCAAACACAGATACGCAGTATTTT.

This clone showed up just a few times. The sample has other DNA sequences that encode this CDR3 too. V gene TRBV6-1 combines with J gene TRBJ2-7, with 7 bases lining up with TRBD1. This CDR3 spans 14 amino acids. Germline V gene lookup returns CDR1 MNHNS and CDR2 SASEGT. V was clipped by 6 bases and J by 4 bases; unmatched bases: 9. CDR3 DNA sequence: TGTGCCAGCAGCGATACACAGGGGACATACGAGCAGTACTTC. This codes for CASSDTQGTYEQYF.

This chain links TRBV18 with TRBJ1-1, with no clear D. V lost 2 bases and J 3 bases, leaving 10 bases between the germline ends. Germline values: CDR1 KGHSH, CDR2 LQKENI. CDR3 length: 14 residues. The CDR3 nucleotides read TGTGCCAGCTCACCAAATCCGAGGGACACTGAAGCTTTCTTT. Translating gives CASSPNPRDTEAFF.

This rearrangement joins TRBV7-9 to TRBJ1-2; D is undetermined. The CDR3 covers 14 residues. Per the germline V gene, CDR1 is SEHNR and CDR2 is FQNEAQ (reference sequence). Trimming removed 5 bases from V and 7 bases from J, with 17 bases in between. The CDR3 spells CASSPPDWARGYTF. The CDR3 DNA reads as TGTGCCAGCAGCCCGCCCGATTGGGCCCGTGGCTACACCTTC.

The rearrangement uses TRBV4-2 and TRBJ2-4; D might be TRBD1 (6 bases). CDR3 size: 13 residues. V was cut by 0 bases and J by 12 bases, with 12 bases left in between. Germline CDR1 and CDR2: LGHNA and YNFKEQ. CDR3 DNA: TGTGCCAGCAGCCAAGAACAACAGGGATCTCAGTACTTC. Encoded protein: CASSQEQQGSQYF.

The rearrangement links TRBV5-4 to TRBJ2-1, with unresolved D. This CDR3 region has 14 residues. Trimming removed 4 bases at V and 0 bases at J, with 8 bases between. Germline CDR1 is SGHNT and CDR2 is YYREEE (reference sequence). The CDR3: CASSNDPSYNEQFF. The DNA of the CDR3 is TGTGCCAGCAGCAATGATCCCTCCTACAATGAGCAGTTCTTC.

This clone was detected only a few times. The chain joins TRBV2 to TRBJ1-2; D is undetermined. CDR1 is SNHLY, CDR2 FYNNEI, per germline. V gave up 6 bases and J gave up 4 bases, with 15 bases separating them. The CDR3 is 14 amino acids. In nucleotides, the CDR3 is TGTGCCAGCAGCCAGGACCCGAAGATCTATGGCTACACCTTC. Protein: CASSQDPKIYGYTF.

This CDR3 reads CASSFDIYTEAFF. The CDR3 DNA reads TGCGCCAGCAGCTTTGACATCTACACTGAAGCTTTCTTT. This chain uses TRBV5-1 with TRBJ1-1; D gene unclear. Trimming pared 2 bases from V and 3 bases from J, leaving 8 bases between. Germline values: CDR1 SGHRS, CDR2 YFSETQ. This CDR3 is 13 amino acids long.

The chain links TRBV7-9 to TRBJ2-3, with TRBD2 matching over 10 bases. The ends lost 1 base at V and 4 bases at J; junction bases unmatched: 8. Germline CDR1 reads SEHNR; CDR2 reads FQNEAQ (reference sequence). The CDR3 is 17 amino acids. CDR3 in amino acids: CASSLGLAGVGADTQYF. CDR3 nucleotides: TGTGCCAGCAGCTTAGGCCTAGCGGGAGTGGGTGCAGATACGCAGTATTTT.

This clone showed up just once. A far larger clone is only one base removed, so a read error is likely. This sample also contains other DNA sequences that code for the same CDR3. The J gene is TRBJ1-5, the V gene TRBV19, with TRBD1 matching 8 bases. The CDR3 extends over 13 amino acids. Germline V gene data show CDR1 as LNHDA and CDR2 as SQIVND (reference sequence). V lost 5 bases, J lost 5 bases, and 2 bases stayed unmatched. This CDR3 reads CASSPQGDQPQHF. Here the CDR3 DNA reads TGTGCCAGTAGTCCACAGGGGGATCAGCCCCAGCATTTT. The variable domain in full, with the rest retrieved from reference TRBV19 and TRBJ1-5, is DGGITQSPKYLFRKEGQNVTLSCEQNLNHDAMYWYRQDPGQGLRLIYYSQIVNDFQKGDIAEGYSVSREKKESFPLTVTSAQKNPTAFYLCASSPQGDQPQHFGDGTRLSIL.

This clone ranks as medium-sized. The CDR3 bases are TGTGCCACCAGCATCCGGCTAGCGGGAGCCGACTACGAGCAGTACTTC. Residues: CATSIRLAGADYEQYF. This chain links TRBV15 with TRBJ2-7, with 10 bases lining up with TRBD2. The CDR3 totals 16 residues. The V segment lost 4 bases and the J segment 3 bases; nucleotides outside the gene matches: 9. From germline, CDR1 is LNHNV and CDR2 YYDKDF (reference sequence).

The V gene is TRBV7-8, the J gene TRBJ1-5; D gene unclear. Per germline, CDR1 SGHVS and CDR2 FQNEAQ. Trimming left V 2 bases short and J 6 bases short, with 8 bases between. The CDR3 contains 13 residues. The chain's CDR3 is CASSLYLGQPQHF. CDR3 nucleotide sequence: TGTGCCAGCAGCTTATATTTAGGTCAGCCCCAGCATTTT. Using reference TRBV7-8 and TRBJ1-5 for the parts outside the CDR3, the full variable domain is GAGVSQSPRYKVAKRGQDVALRCDPISGHVSLFWYQQALGQGPEFLTYFQNEAQLDKSGLPSDRFFAERPEGSVSTLKIQRTQQEDSAVYLCASSLYLGQPQHFGDGTRLSIL.